The T cell receptor (beta chain) under discussion was sequenced for a study of blood T cell repertoires in COVID-19. Some clones are missing from TCRdb's copy, which holds only in-frame ones; the method was immunoSEQ multiplex PCR. This sample has about 130,000 clones, with about 85% found just once. The source is a woman aged 80 or over with acute or convalescent COVID-19. Sequenced material: peripheral blood.

CDR3 DNA sequence: TGTGCCAGCAGCTTTGCGGGCCTCCTGGCCACAGATACGCAGTATTTT. Its protein is CASSFAGLLATDTQYF. This chain uses TRBV13 with TRBJ2-3; D is perhaps TRBD2 (5 bases). The CDR3 is 16 residues long. V shed 3 bases and J shed 2 bases, with 15 bases lying between them. Germline V lookup: CDR1 PRHDT, CDR2 FYEKMQ (reference sequence). Full variable domain (rest looked up from reference TRBV13 and TRBJ2-3): AAGVIQSPRHLIKEKRETATLKCYPIPRHDTVYWYQQGPGQDPQFLISFYEKMQSDKGSIPDRFSAQQFSDYHSELNMSSLELGDSALYFCASSFAGLLATDTQYFGPGTRLTVL.